The 30 T cell receptor beta chains below were found in one sample sequenced in a study of T cells in Graves' hyperthyroidism and ophthalmopathy. Authors of the study amplified TCR beta CDR3 regions from RNA transcripts. The primer set for the first-round RT-PCR of the TCR CDR3 was HTBI. TCRdb reanalysed the multiplex PCR reads using MiXCR and keeps one entry per CDR3 protein. The sample has about 290,000 distinct CDR3 sequences; around 20% are singletons. The sequencing sample was made of blood. Receptors originate from a man between 45 and 60 years old with Graves' ophthalmopathy.

This clonotype was observed a few times. The chain joins TRBV27 to TRBJ2-3; a weak D match, TRBD2 (5 bases). Germline V gene lookup returns CDR1 MNHEY and CDR2 SMNVEV (reference sequence). The CDR3 length is 14 residues. V lost 6 bases and J lost 5, with 15 bases in between. The CDR3 coding sequence is TGTGCCAGCAGCCCCAGAGAGACTAAAGATACGCAGTATTTT. Its translation: CASSPRETKDTQYF.

This clonotype came up a few times. The chain's CDR3 is CASSSPRTGGSGANVLTF. The CDR3 DNA follows: TGTGCCAGCAGTTCGCCAAGGACAGGGGGCTCTGGGGCCAACGTCCTGACTTTC. This sequence joins TRBV28 and TRBJ2-6; 10 bases fit TRBD1. V trimming: 4 bases; J trimming: 0 bases; junction bases outside the gene matches: 6. Germline CDR1 and CDR2: MDHEN and SYDVKM. The CDR3 has 18 amino acids.

This clonotype has only a few counts. For the CDR3, the DNA is TGTGCCAGCAGCCTAGAGGGGGTGGGCACAGATACGCAGTATTTT. As protein: CASSLEGVGTDTQYF. The rearrangement uses TRBV5-8 and TRBJ2-3; perhaps TRBD1 as D (6 bases). Trimming shortened V by 4 bases and J by 1 base, and 13 bases separated the two germline ends. The CDR3 extends over 15 amino acids. CDR1 is SGHTS and CDR2 is YDEGEE in the germline V gene.

The CDR3 protein is CASSQGLARGEQYF. In nucleotides, the CDR3 is TGTGCCAGCAGCCAAGGTTTGGCCCGCGGGGAGCAGTACTTC. V and J are TRBV14 and TRBJ2-7; weak D call: TRBD2 (5 bases). The germline V gene encodes CDR1 SGHDN and CDR2 FVKESK. This CDR3 is 14 amino acids long. V dropped 1 base and J dropped 7 bases, with 14 bases sitting between them.

This clonotype was observed at least ten times. This chain connects TRBV20-1 to TRBJ2-7; D gene unclear. This CDR3 spans 12 amino acids. CDR1 is DFQATT and CDR2 is SNEGSKA in the germline V gene (reference sequence). The ends were cut back, 3 bases at V and 4 bases at J, with 10 bases in the middle. CDR3 amino acids: CSASVLTYEQYF. Written as DNA, the CDR3 is TGCAGTGCTAGCGTCCTCACATACGAGCAGTACTTC.

With regard to this clonotype: One end of the junction is discordant with germline, which a read error may explain. This chain uses TRBV7-9 with TRBJ1-1; D unclear. Germline CDR1 reads SEHNR; CDR2 reads FQNEAQ (reference sequence). The CDR3 sequence is 12 residues long. The CDR3 DNA reads TGTGCCAGCAGCTCCCGAGACACTGAAGCTTCCTTT. Translation: CASSSRDTEASF.

This clonotype was detected ten times or more. This chain uses TRBV2 with TRBJ1-4; D perhaps matches TRBD1 (6 bases). The V end was cut by 3 bases, the J end by 8 bases, with 22 bases between. There are 17 residues in the CDR3. In germline, CDR1 is SNHLY, CDR2 FYNNEI. CDR3 loop: CASSDSITGGRDEKLFF. The DNA of the CDR3 is TGTGCCAGCAGTGATTCCATAACGGGGGGGCGAGACGAAAAACTGTTTTTT.

This clonotype has ten or more counts. The J gene is TRBJ2-7, the V gene TRBV28; possibly TRBD2 for D (6 bases). CDR1 MDHEN and CDR2 SYDVKM come from the germline V gene. V was clipped by 3 bases and J by 2 bases, with 11 bases between them. CDR3 length equals 14 residues. The CDR3 DNA is TGTGCCAGCAGTTTCGTGGAGGGAACCTACGAGCAGTACTTC. Protein product: CASSFVEGTYEQYF. Based on the CDR3 plus reference TRBV28 and TRBJ2-7, the full variable domain is DVKVTQSSRYLVKRTGEKVFLECVQDMDHENMFWYRQDPGLGLRLIYFSYDVKMKEKGDIPEGYSVSREKKERFSLILESASTNQTSMYLCASSFVEGTYEQYFGPGTRLTVT.

The sample holds a few counts of this clonotype. V usage is TRBV20-1 and J usage is TRBJ2-3; D is perhaps TRBD2 (6 bases). Germline V lookup: CDR1 DFQATT, CDR2 SNEGSKA (reference sequence). There are 14 residues in the CDR3. Trimming cost V 3 bases and J 6 bases, with 16 bases left between them. CDR3 bases: TGCAGTGCTAGGGGGGTACTAGCATGGGATACGCAGTATTTT. Protein product: CSARGVLAWDTQYF.

Regarding this clonotype: A read error may produce the germline difference seen at one junction end. The J gene is TRBJ2-1, the V gene TRBV2; TRBD2 agrees at 8 bases. CDR1 is SNHLY, CDR2 FYNNEI, per germline. This CDR3 is built from 15 residues. The CDR3 nucleotides are TGTGCCACCAGTGTCCCGGGCCGCGGGGGGAATGAGCAGTTCTTC. Translation gives CATSVPGRGGNEQFF.

This clonotype was detected ten times or more. The rearrangement links TRBV11-2 to TRBJ2-7, with 9 bases that match TRBD1. V shed 2 bases, J shed 3 bases, and the junction held 5 bases outside the gene matches. Looked up from germline, CDR1 is SGHAT and CDR2 is FQNNGV. This CDR3 has 15 amino acids. The CDR3: CASSLYETGGYEQYF. The CDR3 nucleotides are TGTGCCAGCAGCTTATACGAGACAGGGGGCTACGAGCAGTACTTC.

This clonotype was recorded many times. The chain uses TRBV6-1 and TRBJ1-5; possible D gene TRBD1, 6 bases. In germline, CDR1 is MNHNS, CDR2 SASEGT. The V gene lost 3 bases and the J gene lost 7 bases, with 16 bases spanning the gap. This CDR3 has 15 amino acids. CDR3 sequence reads: CASSEGQGQNQPQHF. The CDR3 DNA is TGTGCCAGCAGTGAGGGGCAGGGGCAGAACCAGCCCCAGCATTTT.

The gene calls are TRBV6-1 and TRBJ2-5; D not certain. Germline V CDR1 and CDR2: MNHNS, SASEGT. This CDR3 is built from 14 residues. The V end lost 7 bases, the J end lost 0 bases, and 12 bases lay between the germline ends. The CDR3 here is CASTITQDQETQYF. Here the CDR3 DNA reads TGTGCCAGCACGATAACGCAGGACCAAGAGACCCAGTACTTC.

This clonotype was observed many times. The rearrangement uses TRBV28 and TRBJ2-5; D gene ambiguous. This CDR3 is built from 15 residues. V gave up 5 bases and J gave up 2 bases, with 15 bases separating them. Germline V gene sequence: CDR1 MDHEN, CDR2 SYDVKM. The CDR3 coding sequence is TGTGCCAGCAGTCCATCAGTTGGGTTACAAGAGACCCAGTACTTC. Residues: CASSPSVGLQETQYF.

The chain recombines TRBV20-1 with TRBJ1-6; 7 nucleotides align to TRBD1. The CDR3 contains 14 residues. The junction had 9 bases not matched to a gene; V was cut back by 6 bases and J by 7 bases. CDR1 is DFQATT, CDR2 SNEGSKA, per germline (reference sequence). The CDR3 bases are TGCAGTGCCGTTAAGGGACAGAGAAATTCACCCCTCCACTTT. Protein: CSAVKGQRNSPLHF.

This clonotype was counted only a few times. The chain recombines TRBV3-1 with TRBJ2-4, with 9 bases that match TRBD2. The CDR3 spans 15 residues. V lost 5 bases, J lost 4 bases, and 6 bases stayed unmatched. Germline CDR1 is LGHDT and CDR2 is YNNKEL (reference sequence). CDR3 nucleotides: TGTGCCAGCAGCTCCTTACTAGCGGGTAAAAACATTCAGTACTTC. Translation gives CASSSLLAGKNIQYF.

This clonotype has only a few counts. V usage is TRBV6-1 and J usage is TRBJ2-7; 9 bases are shared with TRBD2. V trimming: 5 bases; J trimming: 3 bases; junction bases outside the gene matches: 11. The CDR3 covers 16 residues. Germline V gene lookup returns CDR1 MNHNS and CDR2 SASEGT. The CDR3 region is CASSTGTSSSHYEQYF. DNA for the CDR3: TGTGCCAGCAGTACAGGGACTAGCAGCAGTCACTACGAGCAGTACTTC.

The V call is TRBV30, the J call TRBJ2-6, with D uncertain. From germline, CDR1 is GTSNPN and CDR2 SVGIG (reference sequence). There are 13 residues in the CDR3. The CDR3 is CASERTGANVLTF. The CDR3 DNA sequence: TGTGCTTCCGAGAGGACGGGGGCCAACGTCCTGACTTTC.

Turning to this clonotype: Possible read error: a much larger clone is one base away. J is TRBJ2-1 and V is TRBV18; 7 bases are shared with TRBD2. The DNA end is more similar to TRBJ2-7, so the J call may be wrong. The CDR3 is 16 amino acids. CDR1 and CDR2 from the germline V gene are KGHSH and LQKENI. Here the CDR3 reads CASSPQGAGLYNEQYF. CDR3 DNA sequence: TGTGCCAGCTCACCGCAGGGAGCGGGACTTTACAATGAGCAGTACTTC.

V is TRBV6-4 and J is TRBJ2-3, with D possibly being TRBD1 or TRBD2 (6 bases each). CDR3 size: 15 residues. Germline assignment: CDR1 MRHNA and CDR2 SNTAGT. V shed 9 bases and J shed 3 bases, with 19 bases lying between them. The CDR3 is CASPLEGVITDTQYF. In DNA form, the CDR3 reads TGTGCCAGTCCGCTGGAGGGGGTAATTACAGATACGCAGTATTTT.

This clonotype was observed a few times. The rearrangement links TRBV3-1 to TRBJ1-1; perhaps TRBD1 as D (5 bases). Trimming removed 1 base at V and 2 bases at J, with 11 bases between. The CDR3 is made up of 15 amino acids. Germline CDR1 and CDR2: LGHDT and YNNKEL (reference sequence). CDR3 sequence: CASSQAGRENTEAFF. CDR3 nucleotides: TGTGCCAGCAGCCAAGCGGGCAGGGAAAACACTGAAGCTTTCTTT.

This clonotype was counted a few times. This sequence joins TRBV20-1 and TRBJ2-4, with TRBD2 matching 10 bases. Losses at the gene ends were 1 base for V and 6 bases for J; bases not matched to a gene: 6. The CDR3 is made up of 15 amino acids. CDR1 is DFQATT and CDR2 is SNEGSKA in the germline V gene (reference sequence). CDR3 in DNA: TGCAGTGCTAGAGCCCTAGCGGGAGAAGGAAACATTCAGTACTTC. It is translated as CSARALAGEGNIQYF.

In its sample, this clonotype was seen many times. The chain joins TRBV5-1 to TRBJ2-7; D possibly corresponds to TRBD2 (6 bases). Germline CDR1 is SGHRS and CDR2 is YFSETQ. The CDR3 is 15 amino acids. V was pared by 4 bases and J by 2 bases, with 16 bases between. CDR3 residues: CASSLEGIRTYEQYF. The CDR3 coding sequence is TGCGCCAGCAGCCTGGAGGGGATTAGAACCTACGAGCAGTACTTC.

The chain couples TRBV20-1 to TRBJ2-1, with 8 bases that match TRBD1. The CDR3 spans 14 residues. In germline, CDR1 is DFQATT, CDR2 SNEGSKA (reference sequence). Trimming took 1 base from V and 13 from J; bases not matched to a gene: 12. The CDR3: CSARGTGRISRQFF. The DNA for the CDR3 is TGCAGTGCTAGAGGGACAGGGAGAATCAGTCGCCAGTTCTTC.

CDR3 in DNA: TGTGCCAGCAGTTTCAAAGGCTACCGCTCCTACAATGAGCAGTTCTTC. Its translation is CASSFKGYRSYNEQFF. The chain has TRBV27 and TRBJ2-1; D unresolved. V dropped 3 bases and J dropped 0 bases, with 12 bases sitting between them. The length of the CDR3 is 16 residues. The germline gives CDR1 MNHEY, CDR2 SMNVEV (reference sequence).

In its sample, this clonotype was seen many times. The chain recombines TRBV11-3 with TRBJ2-7; 8 nucleotides agree with TRBD2. The CDR3 contains 16 residues. From germline, CDR1 is SGHNT and CDR2 YENEEA. After removal of 4 bases from V and 3 bases from J, the junction contained 11 bases not matched to a gene. The DNA of the CDR3 is TGTGCCAGCAGCTCGGGGGGGGCAGGGCTTGGCTACGAGCAGTACTTC. Translation: CASSSGGAGLGYEQYF.

This clonotype was picked up a small number of times. V is TRBV20-1 and J is TRBJ2-1; 9 positions match TRBD2. V shed 1 base, J shed 5 bases, and the junction held 3 bases outside the gene matches. The V gene's germline CDR1 is DFQATT and CDR2 SNEGSKA (reference sequence). The CDR3 contains 14 residues. CDR3: CSARGTSADNEQFF. For the CDR3, the DNA is TGCAGTGCTAGAGGGACTAGCGCCGACAATGAGCAGTTCTTC.

This clonotype has a single count. Here the CDR3 DNA reads TGCAGTGGACAGCAAGAGACCCAGTACTTC. Amino acids: CSGQQETQYF. The chain employs TRBV20-1 and TRBJ2-5; D is perhaps TRBD1 (5 bases). This CDR3 is built from 10 residues. Trimming cost V 7 bases and J 2 bases, with 5 bases left between them. Germline loops: CDR1 DFQATT, CDR2 SNEGSKA (reference sequence).

The table lists this clonotype with many counts. The chain carries TRBV28 and TRBJ1-5; 12 nucleotides agree with TRBD1. V gave up 6 bases and J gave up 7 bases; unmatched junction bases: 7. This CDR3 contains 15 residues. Germline-derived CDR1 and CDR2 are MDHEN and SYDVKM. CDR3 sequence: CASSPWGQGAQPQHF. The CDR3 nucleotides read TGTGCCAGCAGCCCTTGGGGACAGGGGGCACAGCCCCAGCATTTT.

CDR3 sequence reads: CASSEGLAGGSSSEQFF. The CDR3 DNA is TGCGCCAGCAGTGAAGGACTAGCGGGAGGATCATCCAGTGAGCAGTTCTTC. The chain has TRBV10-1 and TRBJ2-1; 14 nucleotides align to TRBD2. The V and J ends lost 3 bases and 9 bases, in that order; junction bases with no gene match: 10. The germline CDR1 and CDR2 sequences are WNHNN and SYGVQD (reference sequence). CDR3 length: 17 amino acids.